This T cell receptor beta chain was retrieved from a study of cytomegalovirus exposure and HLA in healthy donors. Study background: Early on, a data release was issued that held approximately 92 million unique TCRs from HLA-typed donors. Study-level results: A missense variant in DCLRE1C was later tied to TCR beta V- and J-gene trimming. Roughly even sequencing depth across donors was the assumption behind the presence/absence analyses.

Per germline, CDR1 SGHTA and CDR2 FQGTGA. The CDR3 length is 15 residues. Trimming at V came to 2 bases and at J to 7 bases, leaving 10 bases not matched to a gene. Concerning this clone: No antigen is known for it.

The PCR made use of 60 Vbeta and 13 Jbeta primers. Libraries were prepared by immunoSEQ multiplex PCR; TCRdb keeps only in-frame clonotypes and omits some of them. The table has more than 90,000 clones, 55% to 70% seen once. Sequenced: PBMCs. The sequence derives from a boy younger than 18 in good health and CMV-seropositive. The chain joins TRBV7-3 to TRBJ1-1, with 7 bases lining up with TRBD1. CDR3 DNA sequence: TGTGCCAGCAGCTTAGGTACAGGGGCCCAAGGTGAAGCTTTCTTT. Amino acids: CASSLGTGAQGEAFF.